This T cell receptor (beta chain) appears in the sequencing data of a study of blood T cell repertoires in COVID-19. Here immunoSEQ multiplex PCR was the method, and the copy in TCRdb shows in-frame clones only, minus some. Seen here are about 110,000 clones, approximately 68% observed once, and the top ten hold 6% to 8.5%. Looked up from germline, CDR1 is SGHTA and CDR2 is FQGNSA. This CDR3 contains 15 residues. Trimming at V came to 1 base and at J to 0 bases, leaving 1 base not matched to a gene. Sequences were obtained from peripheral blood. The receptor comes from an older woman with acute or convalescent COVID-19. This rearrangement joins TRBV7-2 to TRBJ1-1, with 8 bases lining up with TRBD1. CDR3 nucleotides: TGTGCCAGCAGCTTAGGGACAGGGATGAACACTGAAGCTTTCTTT. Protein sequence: CASSLGTGMNTEAFF.